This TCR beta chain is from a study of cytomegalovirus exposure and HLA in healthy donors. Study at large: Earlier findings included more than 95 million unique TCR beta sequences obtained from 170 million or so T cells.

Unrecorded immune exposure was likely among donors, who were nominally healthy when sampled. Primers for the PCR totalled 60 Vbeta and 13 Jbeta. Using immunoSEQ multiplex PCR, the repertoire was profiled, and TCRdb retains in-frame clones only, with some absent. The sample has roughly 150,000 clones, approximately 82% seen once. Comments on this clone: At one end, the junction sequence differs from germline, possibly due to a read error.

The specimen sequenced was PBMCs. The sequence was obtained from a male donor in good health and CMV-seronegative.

As DNA, the CDR3 is TGTGCCAGCAGCTTGGCCGCCGGGACTAACTATGTCTACACCTTC. It specifies CASSLAAGTNYVYTF. The J gene is TRBJ1-2, the V gene TRBV5-4, with a possible D match to TRBD1 (5 bases). Germline CDR1 reads SGHNT; CDR2 reads YYREEE (reference sequence). The CDR3 has 15 residues.